This T cell receptor (beta chain) was retrieved from a study of shared clonotypes between healthy human individuals (dated by TCRdb to 2018 to 2021). With regard to the full study: The cohort included three men and a couple of women between 18 and 49 years of age. Per donor, leukapheresis produced somewhere between about 0.94 and 9.5 billion PBMCs. Libraries were prepared and TCR repertoires were sequenced by different laboratories using diverse techniques, in order to increase sequencing depth and limit assay-specific biases. Per donor, three plates each were used for CD4 naive and CD4 memory, two for CD8 naive, and one for CD8 memory. The study deeply sequenced blood TCR repertoires of five healthy adults to estimate repertoire size and the extent of clonotype sharing between individuals.

A note on this clone: Its cognate antigen has yet to be identified. No much larger clone is present one base from it, and per-base qualities are unavailable.

Donors were healthy HIV-negative adults with no recently reported acute infections or vaccinations. All donors were Caucasian adults living in Nashville, Tennessee, USA. CD8 memory samples combined magnetically selected CD45RO+ cells with CCR7-negative CD45RA+ effector memory (TemRA) cells. Blood was collected by leukapheresis, and PBMCs were isolated by Ficoll-Histopaque density gradient centrifugation and then cryopreserved in liquid nitrogen vapor phase. Analytical flow cytometry was used to check the purity and quantity of every magnetically sorted T cell population. Genomic DNA was isolated from every sorted fraction and measured by UV absorbance on a Nanodrop 2000c. What the study reported, not specific to this receptor: Compared with non-shared clonotypes, clonotypes shared by all four sorted-subset donors had higher generation probabilities. The genetic and exposure-history diversity represented was limited by the small number of donors. Rarefaction of sorted-subset datasets indicated incomplete sequencing despite the large sequencing depth. Sharing across a few donors was observed for about 5% of naive CD4, 3% to 3.5% of naive CD8, 2% to 2.5% of memory CD4, and about 0.38% of memory CD8 clonotypes. Naive subsets generally had larger estimated clonotype richness than memory subsets did. Only blood was sampled, and tissue TCR repertoires likely differ from those in blood. Pairwise subsampling led to the expectation that sequencing depth would affect the degree of clonotype sharing among donors.

Using the deep immunoSEQ assay, TCR CDR3 regions were amplified from genomic DNA by multiplex PCR. For each cell subset, the extracted genomic DNA was distributed evenly across all wells of several immunoSEQ 96-well plates, and each plate served as one replicate. For sorted subsets, around 0.2 ug genomic DNA, equal to some 28,000 T cell genomes, was loaded into each replicate PCR. Purified libraries were measured with a Qubit 3.0 fluorometer, size-checked on a Bioanalyzer 2100, and measured again with the KAPA Library Quantification kit. Each immunoSEQ 96-well plate was sequenced on its own single-read 150-cycle Illumina NextSeq 550 flow cell. The paper's processing steps were these. Because the immunoSEQ output held only junctional sequences and lacked quality scores, the filtering could not match the filtering applied to full-length reads. To assign V/J genes and CDR3, sequences were annotated against IMGT germline references using PyIR, a Python wrapper for IgBLAST v1.9. Reads were filtered out if the reads had weak V/J assignments (E-value above 1e-6), no CDR3, stop codons, out-of-frame junctions, or ambiguous translated residues. V3J clonotypes were defined as sequences sharing the same inferred V gene, J gene, and CDR3 amino acid sequence. To compute the percentage overlap between repertoires, the number of shared unique clonotypes was divided by the size of the smaller repertoire. Three approaches were used to assess repertoire richness: RTK rarefaction, the Chao1 estimator, and Recon v2.1 estimates of unobserved clonotypes. For all TCRbeta clonotypes obtained by the gDNA method from a few donors, generation probabilities were computed with OLGA. TCRdb limited this immuneACCESS table to in-frame rearrangements with V and J called. A share of clones is missing; checked studies link under half to unresolved V genes, and the rest is unexplained. V and J calls and clone size are those listed in that table; D and trimming were worked out from the DNA. This sample gives 550,000 to 800,000 clones in total; 90% of them show up just once. 30% to 35% of the sample comes from the top ten.

V gives up 8 bases and J gives up 4 bases, and the segment between their germline ends measures 20 bases. The germline V gene provides CDR1 MDHEN and CDR2 SYDVKM. From the cysteine through the phenylalanine, the CDR3 covers 15 amino acids. Only the CDR3 DNA is retained, 45 bases long and in frame from the first base. The clonotype was recovered from a man aged 18 to 35 in good health. Some clones in this sample may be carry-over from other donors' samples. The V gene is TRBV28 and the J gene is TRBJ2-5; perhaps TRBD2 is the D gene, with 5 bases matching. Source material: memory CD8+ T cells from PBMCs. Explained via the paper, the cell subset or site label denotes: CD45RO+ cells pooled with CCR7-negative TemRA cells. This receptor has the CDR3 CASHKPGIPGETQYF. The DNA sequence follows: TGTGCCAGCCATAAGCCGGGGATTCCGGGAGAGACCCAGTACTTC. With the portions outside the CDR3 filled from the reference TRBV28 and TRBJ2-5 genes, the complete variable region becomes DVKVTQSSRYLVKRTGEKVFLECVQDMDHENMFWYRQDPGLGLRLIYFSYDVKMKEKGDIPEGYSVSREKKERFSLILESASTNQTSMYLCASHKPGIPGETQYFGPGTRLLVL.